The clone carrying this TCR beta chain was counted once. Its antigen is not identified. The donors formed part of the roughly 120-subject validation cohort, distinct from the approximately 670-subject first cohort. Sequenced by immunoSEQ multiplex PCR; TCRdb stores in-frame clones only, minus some. This sample has more than 85,000 clones, with roughly 90% found just once. This sample is part of a study of cytomegalovirus exposure and HLA in healthy donors. On the study more broadly: According to later analysis, the same platform produced the 120 validation and under 700 first-cohort repertoires. Study-level results: Specificity for CMV antigens was confirmed in vitro for three of the CMV-associated chains. For most TCR sequences rarity was the rule, although some public TCRs occurred in many donors.

The V gene's germline CDR1 is MNHEY and CDR2 SMNVEV (reference sequence). The CDR3 spans 14 residues. Trimming removed 2 bases from V and 0 bases from J, with 7 bases in between. The J gene is TRBJ1-1, the V gene TRBV27; the D gene is possibly TRBD1 (6 bases). The TCR comes from a woman aged 30 to 39 in good health and CMV-seropositive. Material: PBMCs. CDR3 amino acids: CASSLGDMNTEAFF. The CDR3 region has the DNA TGTGCCAGCAGTTTAGGGGACATGAACACTGAAGCTTTCTTT.